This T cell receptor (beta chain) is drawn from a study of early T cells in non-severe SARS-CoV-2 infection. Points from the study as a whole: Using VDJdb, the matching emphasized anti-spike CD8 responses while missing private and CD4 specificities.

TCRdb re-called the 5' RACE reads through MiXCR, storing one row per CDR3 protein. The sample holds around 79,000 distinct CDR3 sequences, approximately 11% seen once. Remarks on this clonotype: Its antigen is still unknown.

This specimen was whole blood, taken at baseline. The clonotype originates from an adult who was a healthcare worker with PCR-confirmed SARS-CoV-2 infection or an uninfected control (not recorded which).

CDR3 protein: CASSPLQGTDTQYF. The CDR3 DNA is TGTGCCAGCTCCCCCCTACAGGGCACAGATACGCAGTATTTT. The V and J genes are TRBV18 and TRBJ2-3, with TRBD1 as a possible D gene (5 bases). Germline V CDR1 and CDR2: KGHSH, LQKENI. Deletions cut 6 bases from V and 1 base from J, with 11 bases between. This CDR3 contains 14 residues. Based on the CDR3 plus reference TRBV18 and TRBJ2-3, the full variable domain is NAGVMQNPRHLVRRRGQEARLRCSPMKGHSHVYWYRQLPEEGLKFMVYLQKENIIDESGMPKERFSAEFPKEGPSILRIQQVVRGDSAAYFCASSPLQGTDTQYFGPGTRLTVL.